These 7 T cell receptor beta chains originate from one sample sequenced in a study of vaccination and CD4 T cells after COVID-19 (dated by TCRdb to 2021 to 2024). Explained via the paper, the treatment or condition label denotes: roughly 10-day PBMC culture with coronavirus spike peptide pools or control peptides (ViraFEST assay). These receptors have no identified antigens. The library was built by means of PCR. TCRdb records Illumina iSeq 100 as the sequencer. TCR sequencing of DNA from cultured CD4+ T cells used the Oncomine TCR Beta short-read assay at the Johns Hopkins FTIC core. TCRdb applied fastp at Q25 and MiXCR to the public reads, then kept only in-frame beta chains. One record per CDR3 amino acid sequence lists the most common genes and DNA. The sample includes more than 13,000 distinct CDR3 sequences, with around 21% observed a single time. The top ten hold around 15% of the sample. Sequenced input: cultured CD4+ T cells from blood. The receptors originated from a human donor with COVID-19.

V is TRBV20-1 and J is TRBJ2-7, with 8 nucleotides matching TRBD1. This CDR3 comprises 12 residues. After removal of 7 bases from V and 6 bases from J, the junction contained 8 bases not matched to a gene. Germline CDR1 and CDR2: DFQATT and SNEGSKA (reference sequence). The CDR3 protein is CSVSTGGSEQYF. The DNA for the CDR3 is TGCAGTGTTAGCACAGGGGGTAGCGAGCAGTACTTC.

There are a few counts of this clonotype. The chain employs TRBV28 and TRBJ2-4; 12 positions match TRBD2. Germline V gene sequence: CDR1 MDHEN, CDR2 SYDVKM. There are 17 residues in the CDR3. V was clipped by 6 bases and J by 0 bases; unmatched bases: 6. CDR3 sequence: CASRRLAGEIAKNIQYF. The CDR3 nucleotides are TGTGCCAGCAGAAGACTAGCGGGGGAAATAGCCAAAAACATTCAGTACTTC.

This clonotype occurred a few times. The genes are TRBV4-2 and TRBJ2-3; no clear D gene. The CDR3 spans 14 residues. The V gene's germline CDR1 is LGHNA and CDR2 YNFKEQ. Trimming took 6 bases from V and 1 from J, leaving 11 bases between them. The CDR3, as DNA: TGTGCCAGCAGTCAAAATCGGGGCACAGATACGCAGTATTTT. It yields the protein CASSQNRGTDTQYF.

The V call is TRBV7-2, the J call TRBJ1-5; maybe TRBD1 (6 bases). CDR1 is SGHTA and CDR2 is FQGNSA in the germline V gene. Trimming cost V 2 bases and J 7 bases, with 15 bases left between them. The CDR3 has 15 amino acids. CDR3 in DNA: TGTGCCAGCAGCTTACAGGGGTTTAACGGGCAGCCCCAGCATTTT. It encodes CASSLQGFNGQPQHF.

This clonotype was observed a few times. This chain joins TRBV19 and TRBJ1-5, with D perhaps matching TRBD1 (5 bases). The germline gives CDR1 LNHDA, CDR2 SQIVND (reference sequence). This CDR3 comprises 15 residues. V was clipped by 6 bases and J by 0 bases, with 12 bases between them. The DNA of the CDR3 is TGTGCCAGTAGGCGGGGGTTTTATAGCAATCAGCCCCAGCATTTT. This translates into CASRRGFYSNQPQHF.

This clonotype was observed a handful of times. The V call is TRBV11-2, the J call TRBJ2-5, with 9 bases identical to TRBD1. V lost 4 bases and J lost 4; bases outside the gene matches: 1. CDR1 SGHAT and CDR2 FQNNGV come from the germline V gene. CDR3 length equals 13 residues. The CDR3 sequence is CASSYRGRETQYF. CDR3 sequence (DNA): TGTGCCAGCAGCTACAGGGGGCGAGAGACCCAGTACTTC.

This clonotype occurred a few times. The chain uses TRBV6-5 and TRBJ1-1; tentative D call: TRBD1 (6 bases). CDR1 and CDR2 from the germline V gene are MNHEY and SVGAGI. The CDR3 spans 15 residues. V lost 0 bases and J lost 4, with 12 bases in between. Here the CDR3 DNA reads TGTGCCAGCAGTTACTCTAGGGGGGGGACCACTGAAGCTTTCTTT. Translating it yields CASSYSRGGTTEAFF.